The following is a T cell receptor (beta chain) sequence with its context. What it binds is unknown. The data were taken from a study of T cell repertoires in cytomegalovirus infection. Study-wide background: In the study, CMV epitopes included recently identified HLA-C-restricted and well-studied HLA-B-restricted ones. From public TCR beta signatures came an indication of both CMV infection and matching HLA type.

TCRdb analysed the reads with MiXCR anew, one entry per CDR3 protein. The table shows 750,000 to 900,000 distinct CDR3 sequences, with 25% to 35% occurring only once. This CDR3 region has 14 residues. The germline V gene has CDR1 SGHTA and CDR2 FQGNSA. V lost 3 bases and J 4 bases, leaving 9 bases between the germline ends. Broader study findings: Based on cumulative public TCR beta family frequency, carriers of CMV plus the relevant HLA were identified. HLA-C-restricted CMV clonotypes gave the most frequent clonotype in two of eight donors.

The origin of this receptor is a human donor in good health (CMV status not recorded). Some clones in this sample may be carry-over from other donors' samples. Sample: cultured CD8+ T cells from PBMCs, taken from culture after CMV antigen stimulation. J is TRBJ2-2 and V is TRBV7-2; D is unclear. This chain's CDR3 is CASSLPDFTGELFF. In DNA, the CDR3 is TGTGCCAGCAGCTTGCCAGACTTCACCGGGGAGCTGTTTTTT. Full variable domain (outside the CDR3, taken from reference TRBV7-2 and TRBJ2-2): GAGVSQSPSNKVTEKGKDVELRCDPISGHTALYWYRQSLGQGLEFLIYFQGNSAPDKSGLPSDRFSAERTGGSVSTLTIQRTQQEDSAVYLCASSLPDFTGELFFGEGSRLTVL.